These T cell receptor beta chains were read from a single sample in a study of prognosis after radiotherapy for stage I lung cancer. TCRdb re-called the multiplex PCR reads with MiXCR, one entry per CDR3 protein. Here the sample spans approximately 20,000 distinct CDR3 sequences, roughly a quarter being singletons. Material: PBMCs, obtained before or after stereotactic body radiation therapy (not recorded which). These receptor sequences come from a donor over 45 with non-small cell lung cancer. Each CDR3 is given with its conserved first and last residue. A D gene is named only where the DNA matches it firmly. Not all rows give a size; the values are once, few, many and, for expanded clones, a class.

cdr3_nt	cdr3_aa	v_call	d_call	j_call	clone_size
TGTGCCAGCAAAGGACAGGGCTTATATCAGCCCCAGCATTTT	CASKGQGLYQPQHF	TRBV6-1	TRBD1	TRBJ1-5	many
TGTGCCAGCAGTACCAGACACGGGATCGGCACAGATACGCAGTATTTT	CASSTRHGIGTDTQYF	TRBV12-3/TRBV12-4	NA	TRBJ2-3	many
TGTGCTAGTGGTTTCGGGACTAGCGGTAGTGGGGAGCTGTTCTTT	CASGFGTSGSGELFF	TRBV12-5	TRBD2	TRBJ2-2	NA
TGTGCCAGCAGCTTTTGGCAGCACAATGAGCAGTTCTTC	CASSFWQHNEQFF	TRBV5-8	NA	TRBJ2-1	many
TGTGCCACTCGTGGGCATAGTAGGTACGAGCAGTACTTC	CATRGHSRYEQYF	TRBV27	NA	TRBJ2-7	NA
TGTGCCAGCAGTCCAGGACGGACTAGCGGCACAGATACGCAGTATTTT	CASSPGRTSGTDTQYF	TRBV12-3/TRBV12-4	TRBD2	TRBJ2-3	once
TGCGCCAGCGCTGACGGGTCTGGAAACACCATATATTTT	CASADGSGNTIYF	TRBV5-1	NA	TRBJ1-3	many
TGTGCCAGCTCGCCTGGTAGCGGGGCAACCTACGAGCAGTACTTC	CASSPGSGATYEQYF	TRBV9	TRBD2	TRBJ2-7	many
TGTGCCAGCAGCGGACTGCTAACTAACTATGGCTACACCTTC	CASSGLLTNYGYTF	TRBV6-1	NA	TRBJ1-2	NA
TGTGCCAGCAGCTTGAGGGTTAGCGGGAGTTTGTTCTTC	CASSLRVSGSLFF	TRBV11-2	TRBD2	TRBJ2-1	many
TGCGCCAGCAGCCAAGAATCTGAGGGAATCTACGAGCAGTACTTC	CASSQESEGIYEQYF	TRBV4-3	NA	TRBJ2-7	medium-sized
TGTGCCAGCAGCCAAGAATGTGGGGTTGAGGAGACCCAGTACTTT	CASSQECGVEETQYF	TRBV3-1	NA	TRBJ2-5	NA
TGCAGTGCTAGAGACGGGGCAGTCTATGGCTACACCTTC	CSARDGAVYGYTF	TRBV20-1	NA	TRBJ1-2	medium-sized
TGTGCCAGCTGCTCAGAAGGGGGGGTGGCCTATGGCTACACCTTC	CASCSEGGVAYGYTF	TRBV7-9	NA	TRBJ1-2	NA
TGTGCCAGCACCAAAACTATGAGGACAGGTTCGAACACCGGGGAGCTGTTTTTT	CASTKTMRTGSNTGELFF	TRBV12-3/TRBV12-4	TRBD1	TRBJ2-2	NA
TGTGCGAGCAGTTTCCCCACAAGGACAGTGAACACCGGGGAGCTGTTTTTT	CASSFPTRTVNTGELFF	TRBV28	NA	TRBJ2-2	NA
TGTGCCAGTAGTATAGTTAATAGCCATCTCTACAATGAGCAGTTCTTC	CASSIVNSHLYNEQFF	TRBV19	NA	TRBJ2-1	many
TGTGCCAGCAGCCTTAGCGTGATTGGTGAGCAGTTCTTC	CASSLSVIGEQFF	TRBV11-2	NA	TRBJ2-1	NA
TGTGCCACCAGTGATTTTAGAACTGACGGTGGAAACACCATATATTTT	CATSDFRTDGGNTIYF	TRBV24-1	NA	TRBJ1-3	NA
TGCAGTGCTAGAGATTATGGGGGCGGTACTGAAGCTTTCTTT	CSARDYGGGTEAFF	TRBV20-1	NA	TRBJ1-1	many
TGTGCCAGCAGTGATGGCCTAGTCTACGAGCAGTACTTC	CASSDGLVYEQYF	TRBV2	NA	TRBJ2-7	many
TGCAGTCCATGGGAGACAGGGAAGAACACTGAAGCTTTCTTT	CSPWETGKNTEAFF	TRBV29-1	TRBD1	TRBJ1-1	many
TGCGCCAGCAGCTTGGCCGGAGGGATTATAGGTGGCTACACCTTC	CASSLAGGIIGGYTF	TRBV5-1	NA	TRBJ1-2	many
TGTGCCAGCAGCGTCCGGGACAGGGATGACACCGGGGAGCTGTTTTTT	CASSVRDRDDTGELFF	TRBV9	TRBD1	TRBJ2-2	many
TGCAGTGTTTCGGGACTATCCTTCAATGAGCAGTTCTTC	CSVSGLSFNEQFF	TRBV20-1	TRBD2	TRBJ2-1	many
TGTGCCAGCAGCGCCAGATTAGCGGTAGTGGACGAGCAGTACTTC	CASSARLAVVDEQYF	TRBV6-2/TRBV6-3	NA	TRBJ2-7	NA
TGTGCCAGCAACGTGGGGGACACCACCTACAATGAGAAGTTCTTC	CASNVGDTTYNEKFF	TRBV28	NA	TRBJ2-1	NA
TGTGCCAGCTCACCTCGGACGGATAGCAATCAGCCCCAGCATTTT	CASSPRTDSNQPQHF	TRBV18	NA	TRBJ1-5	many
TGTGCCAGCACCAAGGGGACAGCAAATCAGCCCCAGCATTTT	CASTKGTANQPQHF	TRBV12-3/TRBV12-4	TRBD1	TRBJ1-5	many
TGCGCCAGCAGCCCCGGGACTAGCGGAGACTTCACAGATACGCAGTATTTT	CASSPGTSGDFTDTQYF	TRBV5-1	TRBD2	TRBJ2-3	many
TGTGCCAGCAGTACGACCTTTCAGGGTTCTGGGGCCAACGTCCTGACTTTC	CASSTTFQGSGANVLTF	TRBV28	NA	TRBJ2-6	NA
TGCAGTGCTAGCGAGACAGCTAATCAGCCCCAGCATTTT	CSASETANQPQHF	TRBV20-1	NA	TRBJ1-5	many
TGTGCCAGCAGCCCGTGGACTAGCGGAATCCCAGAGACCCAGTACTTC	CASSPWTSGIPETQYF	TRBV3-1	TRBD2	TRBJ2-5	many
TGCAGTGCTGAGACAGGGGGCTGGGGCTACACCTTC	CSAETGGWGYTF	TRBV20-1	TRBD1	TRBJ1-2	many
TGTGCCAGCAGCCGCCCCGGGACAGGGAGAGGCTACACCTTC	CASSRPGTGRGYTF	TRBV3-1	TRBD1	TRBJ1-2	many
TGTGCCAGCAGTACGACAGAGAACTATGGCTACACCTTC	CASSTTENYGYTF	TRBV6-2/TRBV6-3	NA	TRBJ1-2	many
TGTGCCAGCAGCCCGGGACACGCGAACACCGGGGAGCTGTTTTTT	CASSPGHANTGELFF	TRBV3-1	NA	TRBJ2-2	many
TGTGCCAGCAGGGGGGACAGAGTGAACACCGGGGAGCTGTTTTTT	CASRGDRVNTGELFF	TRBV6-1	TRBD1	TRBJ2-2	many
TGCAGTGCCGCGGTCGACACCTCCTACAATGAGCAGTTCTTC	CSAAVDTSYNEQFF	TRBV20-1	NA	TRBJ2-1	many
TGTGCCAGCAGCTTAGGGCAGGGGCTGGTTAATGAGCAGTTCTTC	CASSLGQGLVNEQFF	TRBV7-9	NA	TRBJ2-1	many
TGTGCCAGCAGCCAGAGCGGGAAGGCCGCGGAGACCCAGTACTTC	CASSQSGKAAETQYF	TRBV14	TRBD2	TRBJ2-5	NA
TGCAGCGTTGGGTTGCGGGAGACCCAGTACTTC	CSVGLRETQYF	TRBV29-1	NA	TRBJ2-5	many
TGTGCCAGTAGGGGACTAGCGGGCACAGATACGCAGTATTTT	CASRGLAGTDTQYF	TRBV9	TRBD2	TRBJ2-3	many
TGTGCCAGCAGCTTAAGGTTGGGGGGAGGCACAGATACGCAGTATTTT	CASSLRLGGGTDTQYF	TRBV11-2	NA	TRBJ2-3	many
TGTGCCAGCAGCGTAGTATCTAGCGGGGGCTACAATGAGCAGTTCTTC	CASSVVSSGGYNEQFF	TRBV9	TRBD2	TRBJ2-1	many
TGCGCCAGCAGCCCCCCAAGGACTAGCGGGAGGTCCTACGAGCAGTACTTC	CASSPPRTSGRSYEQYF	TRBV4-1	TRBD2	TRBJ2-7	NA
TGTGCCAGCAGTCAGACAGCCCAAGCTTTCTTT	CASSQTAQAFF	TRBV7-9	NA	TRBJ1-1	hyperexpanded
TGTGCCAGCAGCCTGTCCCGGGACAGCCCGAGCTCTGGGGCCAACGTCCTGACTTTC	CASSLSRDSPSSGANVLTF	TRBV5-5	TRBD1	TRBJ2-6	many
TGTTCCACCAGCAGATATAAGGGTAGCGGGGTCGTCTACAATGAGCAGTTCTTC	CSTSRYKGSGVVYNEQFF	TRBV15	TRBD2	TRBJ2-1	NA
TGTGCCAGCAGCCCAAACAGCGGCGGGACTGAAGCTTTCTTT	CASSPNSGGTEAFF	TRBV3-1	NA	TRBJ1-1	many
TGTGCCAGTAGTATATCCGGCGGTAGCTCCTACAATGAGCAGTTCTTC	CASSISGGSSYNEQFF	TRBV19	NA	TRBJ2-1	many
TGTGTCAGCAGCACCTTTCTAGCGGGAGTTTCCGATGAGCAGTTCTTC	CVSSTFLAGVSDEQFF	TRBV6-1	TRBD2	TRBJ2-1	once
TGTGCCACCAAAGGAGGCGGGGTCCCCAATGAGCAGTTCTTC	CATKGGGVPNEQFF	TRBV19	NA	TRBJ2-1	many
TGTGCCAGCAGTTACTCGACGGGTAGGGACTATGGCTACACCTTC	CASSYSTGRDYGYTF	TRBV6-2/TRBV6-3	NA	TRBJ1-2	many
TGTGCCAGCAGTTACGTACAGGGTAACACTGAAGCTTTCTTT	CASSYVQGNTEAFF	TRBV6-5	NA	TRBJ1-1	many
TGTGCCAGCAGCGTAGGGACTAGCGGGACTATCTACGAGCAGTACTTC	CASSVGTSGTIYEQYF	TRBV9	TRBD2	TRBJ2-7	many
TGTGCCAGCAGTGTTTGGGGAAGCACAGATACGCAGTATTTT	CASSVWGSTDTQYF	TRBV6-1	NA	TRBJ2-3	many